This TCR beta chain was identified in a study of identical twins. Overall study results and limits: Carriage of fewer insertions was seen in abundant cord blood beta clonotypes, whereas memory repertoires showed none. Twin-shared out-of-frame alpha sequences showed excess low generation probability. Twins shared beta out-of-frame sequences in excess, but this excess was weaker.

Each cDNA held unique molecular identifiers, and template switching gave it a universal primer site. A single record per CDR3 protein comes from TCRdb applying MiXCR to the 5' RACE reads. The profile shows about 570,000 distinct CDR3 sequences, around a tenth of them singletons. This clonotype was seen a few times. Its antigen remains unidentified. V shed 0 bases and J shed 5 bases, with 14 bases lying between them. Germline CDR1 SNHLY, CDR2 FYNNEI. This CDR3 contains 16 residues. The data also belong to a second study, concerning yellow fever vaccine responses in identical twins.

Sequenced sample: PBMCs. The V call is TRBV2, the J call TRBJ2-4; TRBD2 might be the D (6 bases). The source of this sequence is a woman aged 18-35 years in good health. CDR3 residues: CASSEASGVIENIQYF. DNA for the CDR3: TGTGCCAGCAGTGAAGCGTCGGGGGTGATTGAAAACATTCAGTACTTC.